Following are 3 T cell receptor beta chains from one sample sequenced in a study of blood T cell repertoires in COVID-19. Clones were sequenced by immunoSEQ multiplex PCR, and TCRdb holds only the in-frame ones, with some missing. Here the sample spans 87,000 or so clones, about nine tenths being singletons. Sequenced: peripheral blood. These receptors were taken from a woman aged 50 to 65 with active or convalescent COVID-19.

V is TRBV9 and J is TRBJ1-2; D perhaps matches TRBD1 (5 bases). Looked up from germline, CDR1 is SGDLS and CDR2 is YYNGEE. The CDR3 sequence is 13 residues long. Trimming stripped 0 bases from V and 5 bases from J, with 8 bases between. CDR3 nucleotide sequence: TGTGCCAGCAGCGTAGGGGGACTTTATGGCTACACCTTC. The encoded protein is CASSVGGLYGYTF.

This chain links TRBV7-2 with TRBJ2-7, with 7 bases that match TRBD1. CDR1 and CDR2 (germline): SGHTA, FQGNSA. V was clipped by 8 bases and J by 2 bases; unmatched bases: 9. This CDR3 spans 14 amino acids. The CDR3 DNA follows: TGTGCCAGCTCGCCCCACAGGGGCCCCTACGAGCAGTACTTC. It codes for CASSPHRGPYEQYF. The full variable domain, its missing parts supplied by reference TRBV7-2 and TRBJ2-7, is GAGVSQSPSNKVTEKGKDVELRCDPISGHTALYWYRQSLGQGLEFLIYFQGNSAPDKSGLPSDRFSAERTGGSVSTLTIQRTQQEDSAVYLCASSPHRGPYEQYFGPGTRLTVT.

This chain joins TRBV27 and TRBJ1-5; D gene ambiguous. Germline loops: CDR1 MNHEY, CDR2 SMNVEV (reference sequence). V lost 3 bases, J lost 2 bases, and 8 bases lay in between. The CDR3 consists of 14 residues. The CDR3 bases are TGTGCCAGCAGTTTTTCGTCTGGCAATCAGCCCCAGCATTTT. It is translated as CASSFSSGNQPQHF.